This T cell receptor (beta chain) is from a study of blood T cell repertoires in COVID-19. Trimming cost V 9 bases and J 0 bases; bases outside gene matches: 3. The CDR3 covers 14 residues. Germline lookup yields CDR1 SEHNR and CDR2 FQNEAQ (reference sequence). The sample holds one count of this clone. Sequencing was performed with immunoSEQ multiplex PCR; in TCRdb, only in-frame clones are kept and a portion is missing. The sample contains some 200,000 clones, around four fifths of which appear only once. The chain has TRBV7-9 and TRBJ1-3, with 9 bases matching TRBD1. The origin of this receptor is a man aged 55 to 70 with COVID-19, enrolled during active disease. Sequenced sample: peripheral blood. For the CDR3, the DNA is TGTGCCAGTGCACAGGGGGCCTCTGGAAACACCATATATTTT. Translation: CASAQGASGNTIYF.